This TCR beta chain was captured by sequencing in a study of control samples from healthy donors and cancer patients. Libraries were prepared by immunoSEQ multiplex PCR; TCRdb keeps only in-frame clonotypes and omits some of them. The sample records approximately 83,000 clones, approximately 93% being singletons. V was clipped by 0 bases and J by 3 bases, with 14 bases between them. The germline CDR1 and CDR2 sequences are LNHNV and YYDKDF (reference sequence). The CDR3 is 16 residues long. The V gene is TRBV15, the J gene TRBJ1-1; D call uncertain. The sample taken for sequencing was blood. This TCR was sampled from a woman aged 25 to 39 in good health. CDR3 amino acids: CATSREVSQSDTEAFF. The DNA for the CDR3 is TGTGCCACCAGCAGAGAGGTATCCCAGAGTGACACTGAAGCTTTCTTT. The complete variable domain, with remaining parts taken from reference TRBV15 and TRBJ1-1, reads DAMVIQNPRYQVTQFGKPVTLSCSQTLNHNVMYWYQQKSSQAPKLLFHYYDKDFNNEADTPDNFQSRRPNTSFCFLDIRSPGLGDTAMYLCATSREVSQSDTEAFFGQGTRLTVV.